This record concerns one TCR beta chain sequence. Its antigen is undetermined. The sample is drawn from a study of cytomegalovirus exposure and HLA in healthy donors. In the PCR, 60 Vbeta and 13 Jbeta primers were used. Clones were sequenced by immunoSEQ multiplex PCR, and TCRdb holds only the in-frame ones, with some missing. The table records 150,000 or so clones, approximately 80% of them present only once. Notes on the study in general: Generally TCR sequences proved uncommon, though certain public TCRs appeared in numerous donors. Common viral pathogens were later found to be apparently linked to several of the most significant clusters.

The CDR3 contains 15 residues. Germline CDR1 and CDR2: LNHDA and SQIVND (reference sequence). V shed 5 bases and J shed 3 bases, with 14 bases lying between them. The donors were healthy bone marrow donors. This receptor was obtained from a middle-aged man in good health and CMV-seronegative. Sequenced material: PBMCs. V and J are TRBV19 and TRBJ1-5; tentative D call: TRBD1 (6 bases). The CDR3 nucleotides read TGTGCCAGTAGTGGTCAAGGGGGGGCCAATCAGCCCCAGCATTTT. Amino acid sequence: CASSGQGGANQPQHF.